This is a list of T cell receptor beta chains from one sample in a study of shared clonotypes between healthy human individuals. Measured with immunoSEQ multiplex PCR; TCRdb has only the in-frame clones, and not every one. Here the sample spans about a million clones, 76% being singletons. Sequenced: memory CD4+ T cells sorted from blood. The receptors originated from a man aged 18 to 29 in good health. CDR3s include the opening cysteine and the closing phenylalanine or tryptophan. Fields, in order: clone size, J gene, D gene, V gene, CDR3 DNA, CDR3 protein. The D gene is left open where the match is weak. Clone size appears in some rows only: once, few, many, or a class for an expanded clone.

clone size: .; J gene: TRBJ2-2; D gene: TRBD2; V gene: TRBV2; CDR3 DNA: TGTGCCAGCAGCCTCAGCGGGGCGACCGGGGAGCTGTTTTTT; CDR3 protein: CASSLSGATGELFF
clone size: .; J gene: TRBJ2-2; D gene: TRBD1; V gene: TRBV10-3; CDR3 DNA: TGTGCCATCAGTGAGACAGGGGCGAACACCGGGGAGCTGTTTTTT; CDR3 protein: CAISETGANTGELFF
clone size: .; J gene: TRBJ2-7; D gene: TRBD1; V gene: TRBV6-6; CDR3 DNA: TGTGCCAATTCTAGGACAGGGCGAGTTTACGAGCAGTACTTC; CDR3 protein: CANSRTGRVYEQYF
clone size: .; J gene: TRBJ2-7; D gene: TRBD1; V gene: TRBV7-9; CDR3 DNA: TGTGCCAGCAGCACAAGGGGGCTGGAGGCCTACGAGCAGTACTTC; CDR3 protein: CASSTRGLEAYEQYF
clone size: .; J gene: TRBJ2-5; D gene: .; V gene: TRBV4-3; CDR3 DNA: TGCGCCAGCAGCCCATTCCAGGATACCCAAGAGACCCAGTACTTC; CDR3 protein: CASSPFQDTQETQYF
clone size: once; J gene: TRBJ2-7; D gene: .; V gene: TRBV6-6; CDR3 DNA: TGTGCCAGCAACCGCCCAGGGGGGCCCTCCTACGAGCAGTACTTC; CDR3 protein: CASNRPGGPSYEQYF
clone size: .; J gene: TRBJ2-7; D gene: TRBD2; V gene: TRBV27; CDR3 DNA: TGTGCCAGCAGTTTAGGGGCTAGCGGGAGGGCCCTCTCCTACGAGCAGTACTTC; CDR3 protein: CASSLGASGRALSYEQYF
clone size: .; J gene: TRBJ1-4; D gene: .; V gene: TRBV6-1; CDR3 DNA: TGTGCCAGCCTCCGGACAGCAGCAACTAATGAAAAACTGTTTTTT; CDR3 protein: CASLRTAATNEKLFF
clone size: .; J gene: TRBJ2-3; D gene: .; V gene: TRBV7-8; CDR3 DNA: TGTGCCAGCAGCTTACACAGGGAACAAAATACGCAGTATTTT; CDR3 protein: CASSLHREQNTQYF
clone size: .; J gene: TRBJ2-7; D gene: TRBD2; V gene: TRBV4-2; CDR3 DNA: TGTGCCAGCAGCCAAGGGACTAGCGGGGGGGCCGGCGAGCAGTACTTC; CDR3 protein: CASSQGTSGGAGEQYF
clone size: .; J gene: TRBJ2-7; D gene: TRBD2; V gene: TRBV6-5; CDR3 DNA: TGTGCCAGCAGTTACTCGCGGACTAGCGGGGCCTACGAGCAGTACTTC; CDR3 protein: CASSYSRTSGAYEQYF
clone size: few; J gene: TRBJ1-1; D gene: .; V gene: TRBV10-3; CDR3 DNA: TGTGCCATCAGGCAGATAAACACTGAAGCTTTCTTT; CDR3 protein: CAIRQINTEAFF
clone size: once; J gene: TRBJ2-7; D gene: .; V gene: TRBV7-2; CDR3 DNA: TGTGCCAGCAGCCTATGGGGCTACGAGCAGTACTTC; CDR3 protein: CASSLWGYEQYF
clone size: .; J gene: TRBJ2-1; D gene: TRBD1; V gene: TRBV6-1; CDR3 DNA: TGTGCCAGCAGTGTGGGACAGGGGATAAATGAGCAGTTCTTC; CDR3 protein: CASSVGQGINEQFF
clone size: .; J gene: TRBJ2-3; D gene: .; V gene: TRBV14; CDR3 DNA: TGTGCCAGCAGCCAGGAATGGACGAGCACAGATACGCAGTATTTT; CDR3 protein: CASSQEWTSTDTQYF
clone size: once; J gene: TRBJ2-5; D gene: .; V gene: TRBV28; CDR3 DNA: TGTGCCAGCAGTTTACCCCCCCAAGAGACCCAGTACTTC; CDR3 protein: CASSLPPQETQYF
clone size: few; J gene: TRBJ1-1; D gene: TRBD1; V gene: TRBV6-4; CDR3 DNA: TGTGCCAGCAGCCGGGACAGGGGCACTGAAGCTTTCTTT; CDR3 protein: CASSRDRGTEAFF
clone size: .; J gene: TRBJ2-2; D gene: .; V gene: TRBV5-1; CDR3 DNA: TGCGCCAGCAGCTTGCAGGGACTGGCGAACACCGGGGAGCTGTTTTTT; CDR3 protein: CASSLQGLANTGELFF
clone size: .; J gene: TRBJ2-5; D gene: TRBD2; V gene: TRBV6-6; CDR3 DNA: TGTGCCAGCAGGGGTAGCGGGGGGGGCGAGACCCAGTACTTC; CDR3 protein: CASRGSGGGETQYF
clone size: .; J gene: TRBJ2-7; D gene: .; V gene: TRBV19; CDR3 DNA: TGTGCCAGTAGTAGGTCAGGCTACGAGCAGTACTTC; CDR3 protein: CASSRSGYEQYF
clone size: .; J gene: TRBJ2-2; D gene: .; V gene: TRBV5-1; CDR3 DNA: TGCGCCAGCAGCTTGGCCCCGACAGCGAACACCGGGGAGCTGTTTTTT; CDR3 protein: CASSLAPTANTGELFF
clone size: .; J gene: TRBJ1-6; D gene: .; V gene: TRBV27; CDR3 DNA: TGTGCCAGCAGTTTAGTCAGGGGCATTTCACCCCTCCACTTT; CDR3 protein: CASSLVRGISPLHF
clone size: .; J gene: TRBJ2-5; D gene: .; V gene: TRBV6-1; CDR3 DNA: TGTGCCAGCAGCGCCGGACTCAAGGAGACCCAGTACTTC; CDR3 protein: CASSAGLKETQYF
clone size: .; J gene: TRBJ2-2; D gene: TRBD2; V gene: TRBV6-1; CDR3 DNA: TGTGCCAGCAGTGCCGAACTAGCGGGAGGGAGTGAGCTGTTTTTT; CDR3 protein: CASSAELAGGSELFF